The next 17 T cell receptor beta chains were all read from a single sample in a study of cytomegalovirus exposure and HLA in healthy donors. PCR used 60 Vbeta primers and 13 Jbeta primers. TCRdb's copy holds only in-frame clones and misses some; the assay was immunoSEQ multiplex PCR. The top ten clones hold 5% to 6.5% of a sample with about 150,000 clones, almost 85% of them seen once. The sample consisted of PBMCs. The receptor set was obtained from a man aged 30-40 years in good health and CMV-seropositive.

The CDR3 region has the DNA TGTGCCAGCAGTTTAACTCGCAAGGGGGGCTACACCTTC. Its translation: CASSLTRKGGYTF. The chain joins TRBV28 to TRBJ1-2, with D possibly being TRBD1 (5 bases). CDR3 length: 13 amino acids. In germline, CDR1 is MDHEN, CDR2 SYDVKM. V lost 2 bases and J lost 8, with 12 bases in between.

This clone occurred many times. The rearrangement uses TRBV7-9 and TRBJ2-3, with D possibly TRBD2 on 6 matching bases. The length of the CDR3 is 13 residues. Trimming took 11 bases from V and 4 from J, leaving 16 bases between them. Per germline, CDR1 SEHNR and CDR2 FQNEAQ (reference sequence). Written as DNA, the CDR3 is TGTGCCGGTTCGGCGGGGCAGGCAGATACGCAGTATTTT. It yields the protein CAGSAGQADTQYF.

The V gene is TRBV27, the J gene TRBJ1-5, with 8 bases that match TRBD1. CDR3 size: 14 residues. J was trimmed by 4 bases and V by 6 bases; bases with no gene match: 5. Germline-derived CDR1 and CDR2 are MNHEY and SMNVEV (reference sequence). The CDR3 region is CASRLTGANQPQHF. The CDR3 DNA is TGTGCCAGCAGGTTGACAGGGGCAAATCAGCCCCAGCATTTT.

V gene TRBV5-6 combines with J gene TRBJ1-5; TRBD1 might be the D (6 bases). This CDR3 has 16 residues. With 2 bases removed from V and 2 bases from J, the gap between germline ends came to 14 bases. Germline V CDR1 and CDR2: SGHDT, YYEEEE. CDR3: CASSLKRGGGNQPQHF. The CDR3 DNA follows: TGTGCCAGCAGCTTAAAGAGGGGGGGCGGCAATCAGCCCCAGCATTTT.

This clone was seen more than once but under ten times. This rearrangement joins TRBV27 to TRBJ1-1; 9 nucleotides match TRBD1. The germline CDR1 and CDR2 sequences are MNHEY and SMNVEV (reference sequence). J was trimmed by 1 base and V by 5 bases; bases with no gene match: 8. The CDR3 loop spans 16 amino acids. CDR3 amino acids: CASSAGPGQGNTEAFF. The CDR3 DNA reads TGTGCCAGCAGTGCCGGACCGGGACAGGGGAACACTGAAGCTTTCTTT.

Only a few counts were recorded for this clone. V gene TRBV6-5 combines with J gene TRBJ1-1; 7 bases agree with TRBD1. The V gene's germline CDR1 is MNHEY and CDR2 SVGAGI. The length of the CDR3 is 15 residues. V was clipped by 0 bases and J by 6 bases; unmatched bases: 7. CDR3 sequence: CASSYSLLTGAEAFF. CDR3 DNA sequence: TGTGCCAGCAGTTACTCTCTACTTACAGGGGCTGAAGCTTTCTTT.

This chain uses TRBV7-9 with TRBJ2-5, with D perhaps matching TRBD2 (7 bases). The germline CDR1 and CDR2 sequences are SEHNR and FQNEAQ (reference sequence). This CDR3 is built from 15 residues. V was cut by 4 bases and J by 5 bases, with 17 bases left in between. The CDR3 is CASSSTRGAGETQYF. In DNA, the CDR3 is TGTGCCAGCAGCTCCACTCGGGGGGCAGGGGAGACCCAGTACTTC. Full variable domain (rest looked up from reference TRBV7-9 and TRBJ2-5): DTGVSQNPRHKITKRGQNVTFRCDPISEHNRLYWYRQTLGQGPEFLTYFQNEAQLEKSRLLSDRFSAERPKGSFSTLEIQRTEQGDSAMYLCASSSTRGAGETQYFGPGTRLLVL.

The chain links TRBV7-2 to TRBJ1-2; 7 bases agree with TRBD1. Germline V CDR1 and CDR2: SGHTA, FQGNSA. The CDR3 has 14 residues. V dropped 5 bases and J dropped 4; count of bases not matched to a gene: 7. CDR3 loop: CASSAQQGIYGYTF. CDR3 coding DNA: TGTGCCAGCAGCGCCCAACAGGGGATCTATGGCTACACCTTC.

This clone has only one observation. The DNA for the CDR3 is TGTGCCAGCCGTCGGACAGGGGTCAATGTTCGCCAGTTCTTC. Protein: CASRRTGVNVRQFF. The V gene is TRBV13, the J gene TRBJ2-1; 9 nucleotides agree with TRBD1. The CDR3 runs 14 residues. The germline V gene encodes CDR1 PRHDT and CDR2 FYEKMQ (reference sequence). V shed 8 bases, J shed 13 bases, and the junction held 15 bases outside the gene matches.

This clone was detected a few times. The chain employs TRBV28 and TRBJ2-5; D is possibly TRBD1 (5 bases). Germline V gene data show CDR1 as MDHEN and CDR2 as SYDVKM. Trimming stripped 3 bases from V and 0 bases from J, with 11 bases between. The CDR3 has 15 amino acids. This CDR3 reads CASSFARANQETQYF. In DNA form, the CDR3 reads TGTGCCAGCAGTTTTGCCAGGGCGAACCAAGAGACCCAGTACTTC.

This CDR3 reads CSVSNTGTGPSDTQYF. As DNA, the CDR3 is TGCAGCGTTTCTAATACCGGGACAGGGCCCTCAGATACGCAGTATTTT. The chain employs TRBV29-1 and TRBJ2-3; 9 bases are shared with TRBD1. The germline CDR1 and CDR2 sequences are SQVTM and ANQGSEA. J lost 4 bases, V lost 5 bases, and 13 bases had no gene match. This CDR3 has 16 residues.

The chain carries TRBV6-5 and TRBJ1-4; TRBD1 might be the D (5 bases). Germline-derived CDR1 and CDR2 are MNHEY and SVGAGI. This CDR3 spans 14 amino acids. V lost 6 bases and J lost 8, with 16 bases in between. The CDR3 sequence is CASSPMGLGEKLFF. The DNA for the CDR3 is TGTGCCAGCAGCCCCATGGGGCTTGGGGAAAAACTGTTTTTT.

V is TRBV27 and J is TRBJ2-3, with 11 positions matching TRBD2. Germline V CDR1 and CDR2: MNHEY, SMNVEV (reference sequence). This CDR3 has 17 amino acids. The V and J ends lost 3 bases and 2 bases, in that order; junction bases with no gene match: 7. CDR3 sequence reads: CASSFAGLADNTDTQYF. CDR3 sequence (DNA): TGTGCCAGCAGTTTTGCGGGACTAGCGGACAACACAGATACGCAGTATTTT.

The CDR3 loop is CASMGLAPGSDTQYF. The CDR3 bases are TGTGCCAGTATGGGACTAGCTCCGGGATCAGATACGCAGTATTTT. The chain carries TRBV19 and TRBJ2-3; 9 bases align to TRBD2. V lost 7 bases and J lost 4; bases outside the gene matches: 9. The CDR3 contains 15 residues. Germline-derived CDR1 and CDR2 are LNHDA and SQIVND (reference sequence).

This clone was detected a few times. The chain links TRBV6-5 to TRBJ1-6; TRBD1 matches 8 bases. The CDR3 consists of 15 residues. The V gene end was trimmed by 6 bases and the J gene end by 2 bases; junction bases not matched to a gene: 3. CDR1 MNHEY and CDR2 SVGAGI come from the germline V gene. Here the CDR3 reads CASRAGQAYNSPLHF. The CDR3 coding sequence is TGTGCCAGCAGAGCGGGACAGGCCTATAATTCACCCCTCCACTTT.

For the CDR3, the DNA is TGTGCCAGCAGTTTGTCAGCGGGAACGACCTACAATGAGCAGTTCTTC. Translating gives CASSLSAGTTYNEQFF. The J gene is TRBJ2-1, the V gene TRBV28; 7 bases map to TRBD2. Germline V gene lookup returns CDR1 MDHEN and CDR2 SYDVKM. The V gene end was trimmed by 3 bases and the J gene end by 2 bases; junction bases not matched to a gene: 7. The CDR3 is made up of 16 amino acids.

The gene calls are TRBV9 and TRBJ2-3, with 8 positions matching TRBD2. The CDR3 is made up of 16 amino acids. Germline V gene data show CDR1 as SGDLS and CDR2 as YYNGEE. The V segment lost 0 bases and the J segment 6 bases; nucleotides outside the gene matches: 9. The CDR3 region is CASSVVPSGLGDTQYF. The CDR3 region has the DNA TGTGCCAGCAGCGTAGTCCCTAGCGGGCTTGGGGATACGCAGTATTTT.